This T cell receptor (beta chain) was captured in a study of blood T cell repertoires in COVID-19. Turning to the study itself: Acute-phase and convalescent COVID-19 samples originated in the United States, Italy and Spain.

How the authors handled the data: Estimated nucleated cell counts came from reference gene primer amplification. TCRdb keeps only in-frame clones here, not all; method: immunoSEQ multiplex PCR. V and J calls and clone size follow that table, whereas D and trimming were derived from the DNA. The profile shows some 45,000 clones, about 90% of them singletons. V lost 1 base, J lost 6 bases, and 8 bases stayed unmatched. Germline V gene lookup returns CDR1 LGHNA and CDR2 YSLEER. This CDR3 has 15 residues. Sequencing was performed on peripheral blood. V is TRBV4-3 and J is TRBJ2-7; 8 nucleotides agree with TRBD1. The TCR originated in a man aged 70 or older with active COVID-19. The CDR3 nucleotides are TGCGCCAGCAGCCAAGGTGCGGGACAGGCCTTCGAGCAGTACTTC. Amino acid sequence: CASSQGAGQAFEQYF.